The clone carrying this T cell receptor beta chain came up a few times. This specimen belongs to a study of T cells of healthy individuals. TCRdb analysed the 5' RACE reads with MiXCR anew, one entry per CDR3 protein. Found here are 40,000 to 60,000 distinct CDR3 sequences, 14% to 15% of them singletons; the top ten hold about 16%. The CDR3 spans 16 residues. Germline loops: CDR1 SGHTA, CDR2 FQGNSA. Trimming removed 1 base from V and 7 bases from J; junction bases left unmatched: 4. The chain is built from TRBV7-2 and TRBJ2-4, with 13 positions matching TRBD2. This TCR came from a human donor in good health. The CDR3 DNA sequence: TGTGCCAGCAGCTTAGTGACTAGCGGGGGGAGGAACATTCAGTACTTC. Residues: CASSLVTSGGRNIQYF.